This T cell receptor (beta chain) was sequenced in a study of cytomegalovirus exposure and HLA in healthy donors. The CDR3 covers 12 residues. Researchers ran the PCR with 60 Vbeta and 13 Jbeta primers. The method was immunoSEQ multiplex PCR; TCRdb's version includes in-frame clones alone and lacks a portion of them. There are approximately 130,000 clones in the sample; around 77% occur only once, and about 6% lies in the top ten. This clone came up once. The chain employs TRBV1 and TRBJ1-2; the D call of TRBD1 is as the table states it, not checked on the DNA. TRBV1 is flagged as a pseudogene. The receptor was derived from a man aged 18 to 35 in good health and CMV-seropositive. Source material: PBMCs. The CDR3 region has the DNA TGCACCAGCAGCCAAGATCCAGGTTGGTGCACCTTC. Its translation is CTSSQDPGWCTF.